This TCR beta chain stems from a study of identical twins (TCRdb year 2016). Describing the broader study: To test whether fetal clonotypes persist, the study used deep sequencing on TCR alpha and beta repertoires from monozygotic twins, unrelated adults of various ages, and cord blood. To rule out contamination, the twin experiments were replicated at different times with different library preparation protocols. Findings and caveats that apply to the study as a whole: Invariant T cells such as MAIT and iNKT could partly confound zero-insertion analyses, although diverse VJ usage argued against such confounding for most clonotypes. Abundant cord blood beta clonotypes carried fewer insertions; young adult naive repertoires showed a weaker similar trend, while memory repertoires showed none. Excess twin sharing in beta out-of-frame sequences was weaker because fewer shared sequences lowered the signal-to-noise ratio. Recombination models systematically underestimated out-of-frame TCR alpha sharing in monozygotic twins but agreed with sharing between unrelated individuals. Because the same donors could not be followed over many years, conclusions were based on cross-sectional statistical analysis. Out-of-frame TCR alpha sequences shared between twins showed an excess of low generation-probability sequences compared with coincidental sharing between unrelated individuals.

Reading from cysteine to phenylalanine, the CDR3 counts 15 amino acids. Only CDR3 DNA remains: 45 bases, in frame from the first base. Unmatched junction bases come to 8, with V trimmed by 4 bases and J by 4 bases. Only healthy Caucasian donors were included. The twin cohort comprised three pairs of female monozygotic twins, all aged roughly 18 to 30 years. RNA for TCR libraries was isolated from peripheral blood mononuclear cells. Library preparation used 5' RACE. The reads were generated on an Illumina HiSeq 2000. A universal primer binding site was introduced by template switching, and a unique molecular identifier was present in the final cDNA, enabling accurate counting of TCR cDNA molecules. First-strand cDNA for TCR alpha and beta chains was synthesized from specific primers in the conserved constant-segment region. To control for contamination, each cDNA library was double barcoded with a SMART-Mk sample barcode plus Illumina barcodes. TruSeq adapter sequences, together with Illumina sample barcodes, were added in two successive PCR steps. TCR alpha and beta cDNA libraries were sequenced on the Illumina HiSeq platform with custom primers. Regarding the original processing steps: MiGEC was used to process raw reads and extract unique molecular identifiers, and MiXCR was used to find CDR3 positions. Recombination models were inferred per individual with the repgenHMM and IGoR tools using an EM algorithm. The analysis of shared clonotypes was done with the tcR package in R, with sharing normalized by the product of cloneset sizes. To study raw recombination free of thymic and clonal selection effects, out-of-frame nonproductive sequences were analyzed. Through fastp at Q25 and MiXCR, TCRdb rebuilt clones from the public reads, retaining in-frame beta chains. Records with the same CDR3 protein are collapsed into one entry carrying the most frequent genes and DNA. V and J calls and clone size were set by TCRdb, not the authors. This sample lists 700,000 or so distinct CDR3 sequences; over 8.5% were detected once. The top ten clones comprise 0.85% to 1% of the sample.

This clonotype occurred many times. Its target antigen remains unknown. Base qualities are not at hand, and no much larger clone is one base apart. The same sample was also studied in work on yellow fever vaccine responses in identical twins. As the second paper documents: The authors reported that the T cell response to vaccination in identical twins appeared partly convergent and partly personalized. Focusing on identical twins, the study followed the T cell clones that responded to the vaccine, and did so with precision.

Material for sequencing was PBMCs. Recombination linked TRBV12-3 or TRBV12-4 to TRBJ2-5; 8 central nucleotides agree with TRBD1. The TCR originated in a woman between 18 and 29 years old in good health. The DNA is as follows: TGTGCCAGCAGTTCATCGACAGGGGTCACAGAGACCCAGTACTTC. This yields the protein CASSSSTGVTETQYF.